These 26 T cell receptor beta chains originate from one sample sequenced in a study of blood T cell repertoires in COVID-19. Clones were read by immunoSEQ multiplex PCR, and TCRdb kept only the in-frame ones, dropping some. The table records some 350,000 clones, almost 90% of them present only once. Sequenced sample: peripheral blood. The receptors shown here come from a woman in her 70s with COVID-19, enrolled during active disease.

V gene TRBV7-2 combines with J gene TRBJ2-3, with D unclear. CDR3 size: 13 residues. Trimming pared 6 bases from V and 3 bases from J, leaving 10 bases between. Germline V gene sequence: CDR1 SGHTA, CDR2 FQGNSA. The CDR3 coding sequence is TGTGCCAGCAGTAACGTCGGGACAGATACGCAGTATTTT. Its translation: CASSNVGTDTQYF.

The gene calls are TRBV4-2 and TRBJ2-2; 11 bases agree with TRBD2. In germline, CDR1 is LGHNA, CDR2 YNFKEQ. V lost 4 bases and J lost 7; bases outside the gene matches: 5. CDR3 size: 15 residues. CDR3 loop: CASSPTSGVVGELFF. CDR3 DNA sequence: TGTGCCAGCAGCCCGACTAGCGGGGTCGTCGGGGAGCTGTTTTTT.

CDR3 in DNA: TGTGCCAGCAGTGGAGGGACAGCATGGATGCCCCAGCATTTT. Translated: CASSGGTAWMPQHF. The V call is TRBV28, the J call TRBJ1-5; 7 positions match TRBD1. Germline V gene data show CDR1 as MDHEN and CDR2 as SYDVKM. J lost 9 bases, V lost 5 bases, and 10 bases had no gene match. This CDR3 region has 14 residues.

The chain employs TRBV20-1 and TRBJ1-6; no reliable D call. With 5 bases removed from V and 11 bases from J, the gap between germline ends came to 4 bases. Germline V gene sequence: CDR1 DFQATT, CDR2 SNEGSKA (reference sequence). This CDR3 spans 9 amino acids. The CDR3 loop is CSAGPPLHF. The CDR3 region has the DNA TGCAGTGCTGGCCCACCCCTCCACTTT.

This chain connects TRBV7-2 to TRBJ2-6; D is possibly TRBD1 (6 bases). Deletions cut 6 bases from V and 6 bases from J, with 12 bases between. CDR1 is SGHTA, CDR2 FQGNSA, per germline. The CDR3 covers 14 residues. Here the CDR3 reads CASSPGQTANVLTF. The CDR3 DNA reads TGTGCCAGCAGTCCCGGACAGACGGCCAACGTCCTGACTTTC.

The V and J genes are TRBV5-1 and TRBJ2-1; maybe TRBD1 (6 bases). Germline V gene lookup returns CDR1 SGHRS and CDR2 YFSETQ. Trimming removed 1 base at V and 5 bases at J, with 13 bases between. This CDR3 has 15 amino acids. The CDR3 DNA is TGCGCCAGCAGCTTGCGGGCAGGGGACCACAATGAGCAGTTCTTC. It specifies CASSLRAGDHNEQFF.

The chain employs TRBV3-1 (or the pseudogene TRBV3-2) and TRBJ1-5; D unclear. CDR1 is LGHDT, CDR2 YNNKEL, per germline (reference sequence). Trimming left V 1 base short and J 6 bases short, with 4 bases between. CDR3 length: 12 residues. This CDR3 is CASSQVGQPQHF. The CDR3 DNA is TGTGCCAGCAGCCAAGTCGGTCAGCCCCAGCATTTT.

This clone was detected once. The V and J genes are TRBV5-1 and TRBJ2-1, with D tentatively TRBD2 (6 bases). Per the germline V gene, CDR1 is SGHRS and CDR2 is YFSETQ. V lost 0 bases, J lost 7 bases, and 14 bases lay in between. This CDR3 has 15 residues. The CDR3 is CASSLGFGGANEQFF. The CDR3 DNA follows: TGCGCCAGCAGCTTGGGATTTGGAGGGGCGAATGAGCAGTTCTTC. Combining the CDR3 with reference TRBV5-1 and TRBJ2-1 gives the whole variable domain KAGVTQTPRYLIKTRGQQVTLSCSPISGHRSVSWYQQTPGQGLQFLFEYFSETQRNKGNFPGRFSGRQFSNSRSEMNVSTLELGDSALYLCASSLGFGGANEQFFGPGTRLTVL.

CDR3 sequence reads: CASNAPSGGLNTGELFF. The CDR3 DNA reads TGCGCCAGCAACGCGCCTAGCGGGGGCTTGAACACCGGGGAGCTGTTTTTT. The chain has TRBV4-1 and TRBJ2-2, with 10 bases lining up with TRBD2. The V segment lost 7 bases and the J segment 1 base; nucleotides outside the gene matches: 9. The CDR3 consists of 17 residues. CDR1 and CDR2 (germline): MGHRA, YSYEKL.

The chain uses TRBV6-6 and TRBJ2-2; possible D gene TRBD2, 6 bases. CDR1 MNHNY and CDR2 SVGAGI come from the germline V gene (reference sequence). CDR3 length equals 16 residues. V lost 4 bases and J lost 0, with 12 bases in between. CDR3 protein: CASSSTSYSNTGELFF. The DNA of the CDR3 is TGTGCCAGCAGTTCGACTAGTTACTCGAACACCGGGGAGCTGTTTTTT.

The chain combines TRBV11-2 with TRBJ1-2; D is unclear. Per the germline V gene, CDR1 is SGHAT and CDR2 is FQNNGV. V lost 2 bases and J lost 3, with 13 bases in between. This CDR3 region has 15 residues. CDR3 in amino acids: CASSLNSGRDYGYTF. CDR3 bases: TGTGCCAGCAGCTTAAACAGCGGTCGGGACTATGGCTACACCTTC.

The rearrangement links TRBV4-1 to TRBJ2-7, with D possibly being TRBD1 (5 bases). Germline V gives CDR1 MGHRA, CDR2 YSYEKL. Trimming shortened V by 1 base and J by 6 bases, and 16 bases separated the two germline ends. The CDR3 spans 15 residues. CDR3 in amino acids: CASSQGSRVGAEQYF. The CDR3 DNA follows: TGCGCCAGCAGCCAAGGGTCCAGGGTGGGTGCCGAGCAGTACTTC.

The rearrangement links TRBV10-2 to TRBJ2-5; D ambiguous. Germline V gene lookup returns CDR1 WSHSY and CDR2 SAAADI. Trimming stripped 6 bases from V and 0 bases from J, with 5 bases between. The CDR3 sequence is 12 residues long. The chain's CDR3 is CASSRYQETQYF. In DNA, the CDR3 is TGCGCCAGCAGCCGGTACCAAGAGACCCAGTACTTC.

The chain is built from TRBV6-6 and TRBJ2-1, with 9 bases matching TRBD2. V lost 7 bases to trimming and J lost 6 bases; unmatched junction nucleotides: 13. The length of the CDR3 is 16 residues. Per the germline V gene, CDR1 is MNHNY and CDR2 is SVGAGI (reference sequence). CDR3 amino acids: CASTYGGGGGLNEQFF. The CDR3 DNA is TGTGCCAGCACCTATGGTGGCGGGGGGGGCCTCAATGAGCAGTTCTTC.

This rearrangement joins TRBV4-1 to TRBJ1-6; 8 bases map to TRBD1. This CDR3 spans 15 amino acids. J was trimmed by 14 bases and V by 0 bases; bases with no gene match: 9. The germline gives CDR1 MGHRA, CDR2 YSYEKL. CDR3 DNA: TGCGCCAGCAGCCAAGACGGCCGGGACAGGCCTACCCTCCACTTT. Translating it yields CASSQDGRDRPTLHF.

This sequence joins TRBV10-1 and TRBJ2-2, with D unclear. Germline CDR1 is WNHNN and CDR2 is SYGVQD (reference sequence). V lost 2 bases, J lost 1 base, and 5 bases lay in between. The length of the CDR3 is 14 residues. CDR3 sequence: CASSEERNTGELFF. The CDR3 DNA follows: TGCGCCAGCAGTGAGGAGAGGAACACCGGGGAGCTGTTTTTT.

The chain carries TRBV27 and TRBJ1-5, with a tentative D call TRBD1 (5 bases). Germline V gene sequence: CDR1 MNHEY, CDR2 SMNVEV (reference sequence). The CDR3 sequence is 12 residues long. Trimming shortened V by 8 bases and J by 6 bases, and 11 bases separated the two germline ends. For the CDR3, the DNA is TGTGCCAGCGGTCAGGGTAGTCAGCCCCAGCATTTT. Its protein product is CASGQGSQPQHF.

The CDR3 loop reads CASGLTGSTEAFF. CDR3 in DNA: TGTGCCAGCGGCCTGACAGGGAGTACTGAAGCTTTCTTT. The chain couples TRBV2 to TRBJ1-1; 7 bases fit TRBD1. The V gene's germline CDR1 is SNHLY and CDR2 FYNNEI. CDR3 length: 13 amino acids. V trimming: 8 bases; J trimming: 5 bases; junction bases outside the gene matches: 8.

The rearrangement uses TRBV28 and TRBJ1-3; D not resolved. The CDR3 is 14 amino acids. Germline CDR1 and CDR2: MDHEN and SYDVKM. The germline V and J ends were trimmed by 3 bases and 0 bases, with 6 bases remaining between them. This CDR3 reads CASSFTGSGNTIYF. The CDR3 DNA reads as TGTGCCAGCAGTTTCACGGGCTCTGGAAACACCATATATTTT.

The V call is TRBV28, the J call TRBJ2-7, with 11 bases fitting TRBD2. The CDR3 consists of 16 residues. Germline V CDR1 and CDR2: MDHEN, SYDVKM. V shed 4 bases and J 4 bases; nucleotides not matched to a gene: 9. The DNA for the CDR3 is TGTGCCAGCAGTTCCACAACCCTAGCGGGGGGATACGAGCAGTACTTC. As protein: CASSSTTLAGGYEQYF.

This sequence joins TRBV11-2 and TRBJ2-7; D ambiguous. The V and J ends lost 6 bases and 2 bases respectively, with 5 bases between them. The CDR3 runs to 11 residues. Germline lookup yields CDR1 SGHAT and CDR2 FQNNGV. CDR3: CASRNTYEQYF. Written as DNA, the CDR3 is TGTGCCAGCAGGAACACCTACGAGCAGTACTTC. Full variable domain (rest looked up from reference TRBV11-2 and TRBJ2-7): EAGVAQSPRYKIIEKRQSVAFWCNPISGHATLYWYQQILGQGPKLLIQFQNNGVVDDSQLPKDRFSAERLKGVDSTLKIQPAKLEDSAVYLCASRNTYEQYFGPGTRLTVT.

The rearrangement links TRBV21-1 to TRBJ2-3; the table assigns TRBD1, which was not confirmed against the DNA. TRBV21-1 is a recognized pseudogene. CDR3 length: 15 residues. CDR3 residues: CASSTGQGATDTQYF. The CDR3 nucleotides read TGTGCCAGCAGCACCGGACAGGGGGCCACAGATACGCAGTATTTT.

The sample holds a few counts of this clone. The rearrangement links TRBV6-6 to TRBJ2-3; D possibly corresponds to TRBD2 (5 bases). The germline gives CDR1 MNHNY, CDR2 SVGAGI (reference sequence). Trimming removed 7 bases at V and 6 bases at J, with 14 bases between. CDR3 length: 13 amino acids. CDR3 nucleotide sequence: TGTGCCAGCACCCCGAGGGTGGTTGATACGCAGTATTTT. It codes for CASTPRVVDTQYF.

This clone was observed a single time. The chain carries TRBV2 and TRBJ2-3, with D possibly being TRBD2 (5 bases). CDR3 length equals 16 residues. In germline, CDR1 is SNHLY, CDR2 FYNNEI. The V and J ends lost 6 bases and 0 bases respectively, with 16 bases between them. The CDR3 spells CASSGTPGGSTDTQYF. The CDR3 DNA reads TGTGCCAGCAGCGGAACCCCTGGCGGGAGCACAGATACGCAGTATTTT.

The chain uses TRBV2 and TRBJ2-3, with a tentative D call TRBD1 (5 bases). This CDR3 contains 14 residues. Germline CDR1 and CDR2: SNHLY and FYNNEI. The V end lost 2 bases, the J end lost 4 bases, and 10 bases lay between the germline ends. CDR3 in amino acids: CASSEQGSSDTQYF. CDR3 DNA sequence: TGTGCCAGCAGTGAACAGGGCTCCTCAGATACGCAGTATTTT.

The CDR3 coding sequence is TGTGCCAGCAGCGCCACTAGCCCCGGGGAGCAGTTCTTC. Protein sequence: CASSATSPGEQFF. The chain couples TRBV11-1 to TRBJ2-1; the D gene is possibly TRBD2 (6 bases). CDR1 and CDR2 (germline): SGHAT, FQDESV (reference sequence). The CDR3 runs 13 residues. V was cut by 5 bases and J by 10 bases, with 15 bases left in between.